This T cell receptor beta chain is from a study of CD8 T cells in ankylosing spondylitis. This clonotype turned up a few times. As yet, its antigen is unknown. General study points: Earlier literature documents some of the motif variants in reactive arthritis synovial fluid and blood. Disease-associated clones were CD8+ and fairly uncommon in peripheral blood. Apparently characteristic of ankylosing spondylitis blood was a TCR beta motif (about eight highly homologous variants). Matched ankylosing spondylitis synovial fluid reportedly contained a significantly enriched population of disease-linked clones.

MiXCR was run by TCRdb on the 5' RACE reads, yielding one entry per CDR3 protein. This table has some 200,000 distinct CDR3 sequences, around 13% appearing once. This CDR3 contains 12 residues. V was clipped by 6 bases and J by 4 bases, with 10 bases between them. Germline V gene lookup returns CDR1 DFQATT and CDR2 SNEGSKA (reference sequence). The sample was blood, either unsorted or a sorted T cell fraction (not recorded which). The V call is TRBV20-1, the J call TRBJ1-3; D remains unclear. The TCR sequence derives from a male donor with ankylosing spondylitis or in good health (not recorded which). CDR3 in amino acids: CSALHGGNTIYF. CDR3 DNA sequence: TGCAGTGCCTTACACGGCGGAAACACCATATATTTT.